Here is one T cell receptor beta chain with its context. This specimen belongs to a study of blood T cell repertoires in COVID-19. About the research overall: Sites across the United States, Italy and Spain contributed samples from acute and convalescent COVID-19. In each case, the material was cDNA or gDNA derived from T cells, B-cell-depleted T cells, or PBMCs.

Original analysis: Nucleated cell counts were estimated from reference gene primer amplification. TCRdb keeps only in-frame clones here, not all; method: immunoSEQ multiplex PCR. Clone size and V and J calls were adopted from that table, with D and trimming inferred from the DNA. The sample lists about 160,000 clones, 65% to 80% seen once, with 7% to 9% in the top ten. The V end was cut by 1 base, the J end by 3 bases, with 10 bases between. The CDR3 length is 15 residues. Germline CDR1 MGHRA, CDR2 YSYEKL. Sequencing was done on a sample of peripheral blood. This chain uses TRBV4-1 with TRBJ2-4; a weak D match, TRBD1 (5 bases). This receptor was identified in a man aged 55 to 70 with acute or convalescent COVID-19. The CDR3 protein is CASSQVEGDKNIQYF. The CDR3 DNA is TGCGCCAGCAGCCAAGTGGAAGGGGACAAAAACATTCAGTACTTC.